This T cell receptor (beta chain) was found in a study of early T cells in non-severe SARS-CoV-2 infection. As for the study in general: The authors sequenced bulk RNA from unsorted whole blood, leaving chains unpaired.

Study results and limitations: Sequences matched to VDJdb favored anti-spike CD8 responses, while private and CD4 specificities were missed.

Concerning this clonotype: Its target is unknown.

The germline V gene encodes CDR1 ENHRY and CDR2 SYGVKD. The CDR3 sequence is 14 residues long. Trimming cost V 2 bases and J 6 bases, with 10 bases left between them. In the library, individual cDNA molecules carried attached unique molecular identifiers. Each CDR3 protein gets one entry after TCRdb re-called the 5' RACE reads with MiXCR. The data hold 35,000 to 40,000 distinct CDR3 sequences, with roughly 9.7% observed a single time. The sequencing sample was made of whole blood. V is TRBV10-3 and J is TRBJ2-2, with D hard to call. The TCR sequence derives from an adult who was a healthcare worker with PCR-confirmed SARS-CoV-2 infection or an uninfected control (not recorded which). CDR3 loop: CAISEDTKPGELFF. The CDR3 DNA reads TGTGCCATCAGTGAGGATACGAAGCCCGGGGAGCTGTTTTTT.